This record concerns one T cell receptor beta chain sequence. The CDR3 runs 17 residues. Losses at the gene ends were 2 bases for V and 5 bases for J; bases not matched to a gene: 8. The V gene's germline CDR1 is MDHEN and CDR2 SYDVKM. Profiling relied on immunoSEQ multiplex PCR, and the TCRdb table lists in-frame clones only, not all of them. Here the sample spans fewer than 35,000 clones, 84% being singletons. This specimen comes from a study of blood T cell repertoires in COVID-19. About the research overall: Acute and convalescent COVID-19 samples came from the United States, Italy and Spain.

The clonotype was recovered from a human donor in a cohort sampled during active COVID-19. The sample comprised peripheral blood. V and J are TRBV28 and TRBJ1-4; 10 positions agree with TRBD1. CDR3 loop: CASSLLGTGVRNEKLFF. CDR3 sequence (DNA): TGTGCCAGCAGTTTACTCGGGACAGGGGTTCGAAATGAAAAACTGTTTTTT.